This T cell receptor beta chain was sequenced for a study of T cell responses to AZD1222 COVID-19 vaccine. Findings and limits, study-wide: Distributed over spike, vaccine-associated CD4 TCRs predominated at 160-218 and 743-854.

The assay was immunoSEQ multiplex PCR, and TCRdb's table has in-frame clones only and misses some. The sample holds more than 95,000 clones, about 89% seen once. This clone was counted once. The antigen remains undetermined. Looked up from germline, CDR1 is SQVTM and CDR2 is ANQGSEA. Trimming removed 4 bases from V and 2 bases from J, with 3 bases in between. This CDR3 region has 11 residues. The sample here was peripheral blood, taken on day 0 of AZD1222 vaccination. The chain recombines TRBV29-1 with TRBJ2-1; D ambiguous. This clonotype was sampled from an adult in good health. In DNA form, the CDR3 reads TGCAGCGTTGGCGCCTACAATGAGCAGTTCTTC. Protein: CSVGAYNEQFF.